This TCR beta chain was sequenced during a study of cytomegalovirus exposure and HLA in healthy donors. Study-level findings and limits: Reported results showed that the classifier diagnosed cytomegalovirus status with high specificity and sensitivity. In the 95 to 150 validation repertoires, 94% of cluster scores exceeded 0, per a later analysis.

TCRdb keeps only in-frame clones here, not all; method: immunoSEQ multiplex PCR. The data show under 150,000 clones, around 84% seen once. Regarding this clone: Its antigen is as yet unknown.

This receptor was obtained from a man aged 18 to 29 in good health and CMV-seropositive. The specimen was PBMCs.

CDR3 in amino acids: CASSLRLAGGLDTQYF. The CDR3 DNA sequence: TGTGCCAGTAGTCTAAGACTAGCGGGGGGCTTAGATACGCAGTATTTT. The V call is TRBV19, the J call TRBJ2-3; TRBD2 aligns across 13 bases. The CDR3 is 16 amino acids. The germline V gene encodes CDR1 LNHDA and CDR2 SQIVND (reference sequence). Trimming cost V 5 bases and J 5 bases; bases outside gene matches: 7.